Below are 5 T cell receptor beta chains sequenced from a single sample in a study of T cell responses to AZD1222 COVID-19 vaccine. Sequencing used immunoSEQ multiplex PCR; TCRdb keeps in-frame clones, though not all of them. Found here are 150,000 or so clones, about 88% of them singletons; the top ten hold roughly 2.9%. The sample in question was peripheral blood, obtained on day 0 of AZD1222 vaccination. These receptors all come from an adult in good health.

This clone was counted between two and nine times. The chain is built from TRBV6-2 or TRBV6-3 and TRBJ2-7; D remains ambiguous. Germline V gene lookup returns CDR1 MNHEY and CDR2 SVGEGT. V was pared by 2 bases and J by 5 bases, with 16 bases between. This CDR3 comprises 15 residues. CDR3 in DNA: TGTGCCAGCAGTTACCCCACGACCGGCAGCGACGAGCAGTACTTC. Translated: CASSYPTTGSDEQYF.

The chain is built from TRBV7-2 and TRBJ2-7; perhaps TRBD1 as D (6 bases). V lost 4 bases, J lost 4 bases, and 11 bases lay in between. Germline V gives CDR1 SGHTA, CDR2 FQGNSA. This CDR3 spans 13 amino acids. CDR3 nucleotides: TGTGCCAGCAGCTCAGCCCAGGGGTACGAGCAGTACTTC. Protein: CASSSAQGYEQYF.

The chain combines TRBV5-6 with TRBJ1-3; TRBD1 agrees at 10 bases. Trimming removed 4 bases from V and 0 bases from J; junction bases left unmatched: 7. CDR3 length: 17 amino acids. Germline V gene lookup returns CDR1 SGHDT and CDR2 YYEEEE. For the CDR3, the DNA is TGTGCCAGCAGCCCGGGACAGGGGCTTTACTCTGGAAACACCATATATTTT. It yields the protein CASSPGQGLYSGNTIYF.

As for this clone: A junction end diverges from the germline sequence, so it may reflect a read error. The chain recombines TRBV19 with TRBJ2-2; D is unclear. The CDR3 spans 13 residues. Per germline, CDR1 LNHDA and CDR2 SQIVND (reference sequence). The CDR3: CASSPQNTEELFF. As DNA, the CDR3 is TGTGCCAGTAGCCCGCAAAACACCGAGGAGCTGTTTTTT.

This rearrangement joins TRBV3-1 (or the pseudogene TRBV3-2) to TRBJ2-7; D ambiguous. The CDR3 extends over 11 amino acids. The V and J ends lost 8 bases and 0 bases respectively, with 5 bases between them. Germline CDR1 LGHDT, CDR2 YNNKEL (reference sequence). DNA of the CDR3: TGTGCCAGCTCCACCTCCTACGAGCAGTACTTC. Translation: CASSTSYEQYF.